This TCR beta chain was sequenced during a study of memory CD4+ T cells and cytomegalovirus serostatus. Only a few counts were recorded for this clone. From germline, CDR1 is SGHDT and CDR2 YYEEEE. With 0 bases removed from V and 8 bases from J, the gap between germline ends came to 11 bases. The CDR3 totals 13 residues. Some clones are missing from TCRdb's copy, which holds only in-frame ones; the method was immunoSEQ multiplex PCR. The repertoire consists of about 56,000 clones, with roughly 82% occurring once and the leading ten covering approximately 0.44%. The sort gate was single viable CD3+CD4+CD8-CD45RO+ cells for memory CD4+ T cells.

Sequenced material: memory CD4+ T cells from blood. This receptor was obtained from an adult in good health and CMV-seronegative. V is TRBV5-6 and J is TRBJ1-2; D remains unclear. This chain's CDR3 is CASSLVSGWGYTF. The CDR3 bases are TGTGCCAGCAGCTTGGTTTCAGGTTGGGGCTACACCTTC.